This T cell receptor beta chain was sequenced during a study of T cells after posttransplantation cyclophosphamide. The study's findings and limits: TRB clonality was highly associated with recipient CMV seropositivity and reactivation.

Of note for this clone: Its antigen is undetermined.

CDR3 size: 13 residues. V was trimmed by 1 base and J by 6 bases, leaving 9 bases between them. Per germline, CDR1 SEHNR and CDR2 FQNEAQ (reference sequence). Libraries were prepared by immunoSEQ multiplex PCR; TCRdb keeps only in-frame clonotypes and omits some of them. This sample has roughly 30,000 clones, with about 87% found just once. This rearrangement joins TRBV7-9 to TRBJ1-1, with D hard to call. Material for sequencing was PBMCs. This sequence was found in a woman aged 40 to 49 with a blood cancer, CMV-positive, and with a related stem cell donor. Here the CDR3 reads CASSLEGGPEAFF. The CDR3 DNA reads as TGTGCCAGCAGCTTAGAAGGCGGCCCTGAAGCTTTCTTT.